The T cell receptor (beta chain) under discussion was sequenced for a study of beta chain features in type 1 diabetes. All of the isolated RNA was reverse transcribed, so expressed TCRB transcripts were sequenced. The assay was immunoSEQ multiplex PCR, and TCRdb's table has in-frame clones only and misses some. Seen here are around 240,000 clones, around 65% observed once, and the top ten hold around 0.057%. V was trimmed by 5 bases and J by 3 bases, leaving 13 bases between them. The germline V gene encodes CDR1 SQVTM and CDR2 ANQGSEA. The CDR3 has 13 amino acids. This clone was picked up a small number of times.

V gene TRBV29-1 combines with J gene TRBJ1-1; a weak D match, TRBD1 (6 bases). This receptor was obtained from a man between 25 and 39 years old in good health. The sequenced sample was naive CD4+ T cells from blood. Here the CDR3 reads CSVHRVLDTEAFF. CDR3 nucleotides: TGCAGCGTTCACAGGGTTCTTGACACTGAAGCTTTCTTT.